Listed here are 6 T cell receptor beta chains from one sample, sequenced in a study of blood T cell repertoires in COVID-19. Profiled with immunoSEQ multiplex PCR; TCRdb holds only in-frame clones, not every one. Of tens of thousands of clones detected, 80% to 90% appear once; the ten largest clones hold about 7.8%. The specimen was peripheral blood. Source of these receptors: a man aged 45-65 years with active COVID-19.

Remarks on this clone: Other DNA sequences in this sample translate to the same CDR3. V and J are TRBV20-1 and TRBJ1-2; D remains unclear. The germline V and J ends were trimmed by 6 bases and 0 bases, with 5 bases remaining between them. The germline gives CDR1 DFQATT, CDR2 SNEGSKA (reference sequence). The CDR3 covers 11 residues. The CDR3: CSAYTNYGYTF. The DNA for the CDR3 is TGCAGTGCATATACTAACTATGGCTACACCTTC.

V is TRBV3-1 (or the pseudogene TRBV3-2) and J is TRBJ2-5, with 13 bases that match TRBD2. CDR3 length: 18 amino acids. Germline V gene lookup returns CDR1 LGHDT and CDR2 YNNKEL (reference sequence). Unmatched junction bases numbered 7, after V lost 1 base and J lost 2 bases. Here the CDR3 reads CASSQVATSGGPQETQYF. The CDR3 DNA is TGTGCCAGCAGCCAAGTTGCGACTAGCGGGGGGCCTCAAGAGACCCAGTACTTC.

Written as DNA, the CDR3 is TGTGCCAGCAGCCAAGGGACAGGGGGCTCCTCTGGGGCCAACGTCCTGACTTTC. Residues: CASSQGTGGSSGANVLTF. This rearrangement joins TRBV4-2 to TRBJ2-6; TRBD1 matches 11 bases. The CDR3 is 18 residues long. CDR1 and CDR2 from the germline V gene are LGHNA and YNFKEQ. V dropped 1 base and J dropped 0; count of bases not matched to a gene: 2.

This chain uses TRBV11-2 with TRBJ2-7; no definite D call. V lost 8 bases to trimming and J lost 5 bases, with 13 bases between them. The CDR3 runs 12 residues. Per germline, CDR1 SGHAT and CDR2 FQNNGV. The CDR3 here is CASGFGFDEQYF. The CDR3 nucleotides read TGTGCCAGCGGGTTCGGGTTCGACGAGCAGTACTTC.

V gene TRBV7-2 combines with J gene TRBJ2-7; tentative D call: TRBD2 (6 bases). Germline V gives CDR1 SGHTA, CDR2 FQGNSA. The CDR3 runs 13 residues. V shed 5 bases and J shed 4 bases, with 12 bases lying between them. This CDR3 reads CASSADYRYEQYF. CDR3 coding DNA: TGTGCCAGCAGCGCGGACTATCGGTACGAGCAGTACTTC.

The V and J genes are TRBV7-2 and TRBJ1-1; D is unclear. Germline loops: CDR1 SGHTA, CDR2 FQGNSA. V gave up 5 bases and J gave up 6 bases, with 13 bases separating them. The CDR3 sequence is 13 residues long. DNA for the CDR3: TGTGCCAGCAGCCCGCAGAGGATATCTGAAGCTTTCTTT. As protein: CASSPQRISEAFF.